These 15 T cell receptor beta chains share one sample of origin, sequenced in a study of blood T cell repertoires in COVID-19. The repertoire was sequenced with immunoSEQ multiplex PCR; TCRdb's copy has only in-frame clones and lacks some. Among more than 300,000 clones listed, 85% to 90% were seen once. Material for sequencing was peripheral blood. The receptors were gathered from a woman in her 70s with COVID-19, enrolled during active disease.

V is TRBV4-1 and J is TRBJ1-6; tentatively, D is TRBD1 (6 bases). The CDR3 spans 13 residues. V was clipped by 6 bases and J by 10 bases, with 13 bases between them. Germline CDR1 is MGHRA and CDR2 is YSYEKL. CDR3 sequence (DNA): TGCGCCAGCAGTTTCAGGGGAGGGTCACCCCTCCACTTT. Its protein product is CASSFRGGSPLHF.

The V call is TRBV15, the J call TRBJ2-1, with D possibly TRBD1 on 5 matching bases. Trimming cost V 7 bases and J 4 bases, with 23 bases left between them. The CDR3 is made up of 17 amino acids. Germline V gene lookup returns CDR1 LNHNV and CDR2 YYDKDF (reference sequence). The CDR3, as DNA: TGTGCCACCACCTCAATAGGGGCGGCCCCCCTTTACAATGAGCAGTTCTTC. This translates into CATTSIGAAPLYNEQFF. Using reference TRBV15 and TRBJ2-1 for the parts outside the CDR3, the full variable domain is DAMVIQNPRYQVTQFGKPVTLSCSQTLNHNVMYWYQQKSSQAPKLLFHYYDKDFNNEADTPDNFQSRRPNTSFCFLDIRSPGLGDTAMYLCATTSIGAAPLYNEQFFGPGTRLTVL.

This clone was seen once. J is TRBJ1-1 and V is TRBV24-1; 8 nucleotides match TRBD1. The germline V gene has CDR1 KGHDR and CDR2 SFDVKD. Losses at the gene ends were 2 bases for V and 6 bases for J; bases not matched to a gene: 4. The CDR3 contains 14 residues. This CDR3 reads CATSDSRGHAEAFF. CDR3 sequence (DNA): TGTGCCACCAGTGATTCCAGGGGGCACGCTGAAGCTTTCTTT.

V gene TRBV11-2 combines with J gene TRBJ1-2, with D hard to call. This CDR3 has 14 amino acids. Germline-derived CDR1 and CDR2 are SGHAT and FQNNGV. The V end was cut by 4 bases, the J end by 7 bases, with 16 bases between. The CDR3 DNA is TGTGCCAGCAGCTCGGTCAGGCAATTATCTGGCTACACCTTC. It specifies CASSSVRQLSGYTF. The full variable domain, its missing parts supplied by reference TRBV11-2 and TRBJ1-2, is EAGVAQSPRYKIIEKRQSVAFWCNPISGHATLYWYQQILGQGPKLLIQFQNNGVVDDSQLPKDRFSAERLKGVDSTLKIQPAKLEDSAVYLCASSSVRQLSGYTFGSGTRLTVV.

The rearrangement uses TRBV30 and TRBJ1-4, with TRBD1 as a possible D gene (5 bases). V lost 3 bases to trimming and J lost 7 bases, with 12 bases between them. Germline-derived CDR1 and CDR2 are GTSNPN and SVGIG (reference sequence). This CDR3 is 13 amino acids long. CDR3 coding DNA: TGTGCCTGGAGCGGCGGGGGAGGTGAAAAACTGTTTTTT. It codes for CAWSGGGGEKLFF. Together with reference TRBV30 and TRBJ1-4, the CDR3 gives the full variable domain: SQTIHQWPATLVQPVGSPLSLECTVEGTSNPNLYWYRQAAGRGLQLLFYSVGIGQISSEVPQNLSASRPQDRQFILSSKKLLLSDSGFYLCAWSGGGGEKLFFGSGTQLSVL.

J is TRBJ1-6 and V is TRBV20-1; 7 bases map to TRBD1. V lost 3 bases to trimming and J lost 4 bases; unmatched junction nucleotides: 15. The CDR3 consists of 18 residues. Germline V lookup: CDR1 DFQATT, CDR2 SNEGSKA (reference sequence). CDR3 in DNA: TGCAGTGCTAGTTATACTGGACAGGCAAAGATATATAATTCACCCCTCCACTTT. This sequence encodes CSASYTGQAKIYNSPLHF.

The chain links TRBV7-6 to TRBJ2-7; a possible D gene is TRBD2 (5 bases). The CDR3 extends over 15 amino acids. The V end was cut by 5 bases, the J end by 0 bases, with 14 bases between. Germline assignment: CDR1 SGHVS and CDR2 FNYEAQ. As DNA, the CDR3 is TGTGCCAGCAGCGGTCTGGGGAGTGTCTCCTACGAGCAGTACTTC. Translating it yields CASSGLGSVSYEQYF.

The chain is built from TRBV7-9 and TRBJ1-2; 7 nucleotides match TRBD1. V lost 6 bases, J lost 3 bases, and 4 bases stayed unmatched. Per the germline V gene, CDR1 is SEHNR and CDR2 is FQNEAQ (reference sequence). The CDR3 contains 13 residues. The CDR3 here is CASSQGDDYGYTF. The CDR3 DNA reads TGTGCCAGCAGTCAGGGGGACGACTATGGCTACACCTTC.

V and J are TRBV24-1 and TRBJ1-5, with D possibly TRBD1 on 6 matching bases. Germline CDR1 is KGHDR and CDR2 is SFDVKD. Trimming shortened V by 7 bases and J by 8 bases, and 11 bases separated the two germline ends. The CDR3 consists of 12 residues. The CDR3 spells CATRQGVEPQHF. Here the CDR3 DNA reads TGTGCCACCAGACAGGGAGTGGAGCCCCAGCATTTT.

V and J are TRBV5-1 and TRBJ1-2; 8 nucleotides match TRBD1. Unmatched junction bases numbered 1, after V lost 2 bases and J lost 4 bases. Germline V gene sequence: CDR1 SGHRS, CDR2 YFSETQ. The CDR3 is made up of 13 amino acids. CDR3 in amino acids: CASSFTGGYGYTF. DNA of the CDR3: TGCGCCAGCAGCTTTACAGGGGGCTATGGCTACACCTTC.

This clone was seen once. The J gene is TRBJ1-5, the V gene TRBV19; 7 positions agree with TRBD1. CDR3 size: 13 residues. V lost 10 bases, J lost 8 bases, and 11 bases stayed unmatched. Germline CDR1 reads LNHDA; CDR2 reads SQIVND (reference sequence). CDR3 sequence (DNA): TGTGCCACAACCTACAGGGGACTTGAGCCCCAGCATTTT. Its protein product is CATTYRGLEPQHF.

The chain uses TRBV19 and TRBJ1-6; D call uncertain. The CDR3 sequence is 14 residues long. V gave up 2 bases and J gave up 4 bases, with 6 bases separating them. Per the germline V gene, CDR1 is LNHDA and CDR2 is SQIVND (reference sequence). In DNA, the CDR3 is TGTGCCAGTAGTATATCCCTTTATAATTCACCCCTCCACTTT. Translation gives CASSISLYNSPLHF.

The chain recombines TRBV18 with TRBJ1-1; 7 nucleotides agree with TRBD1. Germline-derived CDR1 and CDR2 are KGHSH and LQKENI. This CDR3 is built from 15 residues. After removal of 3 bases from V and 6 bases from J, the junction contained 10 bases not matched to a gene. The CDR3 loop is CASSPFGQASPEAFF. CDR3 DNA: TGTGCCAGCTCACCGTTCGGACAGGCCTCACCTGAAGCTTTCTTT. Full variable domain (rest looked up from reference TRBV18 and TRBJ1-1): NAGVMQNPRHLVRRRGQEARLRCSPMKGHSHVYWYRQLPEEGLKFMVYLQKENIIDESGMPKERFSAEFPKEGPSILRIQQVVRGDSAAYFCASSPFGQASPEAFFGQGTRLTVV.

V usage is TRBV10-3 and J usage is TRBJ2-2, with D possibly TRBD2 on 5 matching bases. Germline V gene sequence: CDR1 ENHRY, CDR2 SYGVKD. Trimming left V 3 bases short and J 6 bases short, with 11 bases between. The CDR3 extends over 14 amino acids. This CDR3 reads CAISEGGDPGELFF. The CDR3 nucleotides are TGTGCCATCAGTGAAGGAGGAGATCCCGGGGAGCTGTTTTTT.

Only one count was recorded for this clone. The genes are TRBV5-6 and TRBJ2-7, with TRBD2 as a possible D gene (5 bases). CDR1 and CDR2 (germline): SGHDT, YYEEEE. V was pared by 6 bases and J by 4 bases, with 11 bases between. This CDR3 spans 12 amino acids. CDR3 nucleotide sequence: TGTGCCAGCACCCACGGACTGTACGAGCAGTACTTC. It encodes CASTHGLYEQYF.